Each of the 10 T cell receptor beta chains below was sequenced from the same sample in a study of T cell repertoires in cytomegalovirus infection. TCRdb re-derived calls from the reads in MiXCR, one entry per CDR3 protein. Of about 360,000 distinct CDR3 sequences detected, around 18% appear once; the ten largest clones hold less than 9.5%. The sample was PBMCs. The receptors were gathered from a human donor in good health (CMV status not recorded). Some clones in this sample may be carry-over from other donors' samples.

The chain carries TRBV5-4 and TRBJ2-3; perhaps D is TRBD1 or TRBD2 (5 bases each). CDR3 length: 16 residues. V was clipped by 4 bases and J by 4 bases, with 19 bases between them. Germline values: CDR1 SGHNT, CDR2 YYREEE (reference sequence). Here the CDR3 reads CASSPSFGGGADTQYF. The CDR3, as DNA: TGTGCCAGCAGCCCTTCATTTGGGGGTGGCGCAGATACGCAGTATTTT.

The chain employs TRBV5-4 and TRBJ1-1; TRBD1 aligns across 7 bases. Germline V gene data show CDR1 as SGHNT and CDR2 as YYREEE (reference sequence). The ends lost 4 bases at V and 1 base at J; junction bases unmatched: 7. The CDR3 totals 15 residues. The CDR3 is CASSLTGNRNTEAFF. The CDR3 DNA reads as TGTGCCAGCAGCCTGACAGGGAATAGGAACACTGAAGCTTTCTTT.

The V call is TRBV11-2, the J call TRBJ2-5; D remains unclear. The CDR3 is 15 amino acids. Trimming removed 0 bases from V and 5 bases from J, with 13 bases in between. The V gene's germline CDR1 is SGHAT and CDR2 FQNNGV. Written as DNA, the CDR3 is TGTGCCAGCAGCTTAGAGGCCGAATCAAAGGAGACCCAGTACTTC. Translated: CASSLEAESKETQYF.

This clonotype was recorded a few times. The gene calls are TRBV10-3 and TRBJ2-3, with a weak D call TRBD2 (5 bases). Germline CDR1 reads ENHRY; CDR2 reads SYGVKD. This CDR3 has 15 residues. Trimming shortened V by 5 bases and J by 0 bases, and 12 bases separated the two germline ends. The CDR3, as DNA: TGTGCCATCAGTTTGGGGAGCCCTAGCACAGATACGCAGTATTTT. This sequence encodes CAISLGSPSTDTQYF.

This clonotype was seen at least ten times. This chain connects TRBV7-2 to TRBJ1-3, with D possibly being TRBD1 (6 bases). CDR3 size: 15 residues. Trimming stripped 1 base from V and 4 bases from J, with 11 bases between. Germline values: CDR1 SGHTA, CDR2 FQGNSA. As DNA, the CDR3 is TGTGCCAGCAGCTTAGAACCACAGGGCGGAAACACCATATATTTT. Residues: CASSLEPQGGNTIYF.

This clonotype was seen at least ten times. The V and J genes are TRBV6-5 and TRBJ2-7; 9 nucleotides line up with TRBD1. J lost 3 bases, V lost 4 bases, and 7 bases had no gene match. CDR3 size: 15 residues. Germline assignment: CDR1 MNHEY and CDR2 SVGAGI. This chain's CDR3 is CASSSPGTGIYEQYF. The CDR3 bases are TGTGCCAGCAGTTCCCCCGGGACAGGGATCTACGAGCAGTACTTC.

CDR3 residues: CASTEGVRAYEQYF. In DNA form, the CDR3 reads TGTGCCAGCACAGAGGGGGTGCGAGCCTACGAGCAGTACTTC. J is TRBJ2-7 and V is TRBV5-6; tentatively, D is TRBD1 (6 bases). V lost 6 bases, J lost 2 bases, and 15 bases lay in between. This CDR3 spans 14 amino acids. Per the germline V gene, CDR1 is SGHDT and CDR2 is YYEEEE.

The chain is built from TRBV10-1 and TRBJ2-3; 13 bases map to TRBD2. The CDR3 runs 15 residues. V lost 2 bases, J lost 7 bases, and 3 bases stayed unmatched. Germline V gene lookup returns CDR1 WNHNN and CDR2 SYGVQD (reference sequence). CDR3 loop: CASSETSGRAYTQYF. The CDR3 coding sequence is TGCGCCAGCAGTGAGACTAGCGGGAGGGCGTATACGCAGTATTTT.

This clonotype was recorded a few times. DNA for the CDR3: TGTGCCAGCAGTTGGGGGCCCTTGAATCAGCCCCAGCATTTT. Protein product: CASSWGPLNQPQHF. J is TRBJ1-5 and V is TRBV27; D is perhaps TRBD1 (6 bases). V lost 4 bases and J lost 4, with 11 bases in between. The germline V gene encodes CDR1 MNHEY and CDR2 SMNVEV (reference sequence). This CDR3 comprises 14 residues.

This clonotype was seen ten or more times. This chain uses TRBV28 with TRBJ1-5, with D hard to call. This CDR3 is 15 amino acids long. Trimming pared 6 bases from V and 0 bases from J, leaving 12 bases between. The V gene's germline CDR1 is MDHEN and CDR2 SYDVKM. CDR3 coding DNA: TGTGCCAGCAGACGGGCGCCGGTTAGCAATCAGCCCCAGCATTTT. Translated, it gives CASRRAPVSNQPQHF.